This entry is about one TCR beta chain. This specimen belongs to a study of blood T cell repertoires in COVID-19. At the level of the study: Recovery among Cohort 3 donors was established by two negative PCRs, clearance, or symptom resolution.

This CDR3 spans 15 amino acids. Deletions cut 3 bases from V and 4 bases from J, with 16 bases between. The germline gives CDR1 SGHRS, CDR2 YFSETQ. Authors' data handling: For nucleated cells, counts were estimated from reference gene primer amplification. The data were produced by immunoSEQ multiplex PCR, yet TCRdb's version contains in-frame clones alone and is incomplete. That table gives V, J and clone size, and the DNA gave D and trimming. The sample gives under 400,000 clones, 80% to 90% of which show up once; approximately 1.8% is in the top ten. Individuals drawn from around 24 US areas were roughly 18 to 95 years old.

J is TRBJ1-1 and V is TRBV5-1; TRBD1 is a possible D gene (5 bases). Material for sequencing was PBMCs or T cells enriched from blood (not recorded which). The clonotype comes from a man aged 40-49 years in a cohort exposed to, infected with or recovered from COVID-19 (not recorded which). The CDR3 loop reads CASSSTQGGSTEAFF. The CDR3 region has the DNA TGCGCCAGCAGCTCTACCCAGGGAGGGAGCACTGAAGCTTTCTTT.